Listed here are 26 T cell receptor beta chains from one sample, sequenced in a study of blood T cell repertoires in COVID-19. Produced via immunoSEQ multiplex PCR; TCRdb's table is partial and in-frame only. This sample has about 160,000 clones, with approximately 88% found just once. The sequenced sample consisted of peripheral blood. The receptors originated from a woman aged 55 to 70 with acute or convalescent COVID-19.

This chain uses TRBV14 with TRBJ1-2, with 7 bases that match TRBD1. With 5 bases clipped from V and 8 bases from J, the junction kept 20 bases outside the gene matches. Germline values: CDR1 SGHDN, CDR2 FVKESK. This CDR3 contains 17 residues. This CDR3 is CASSYRQGGFGVSGYTF. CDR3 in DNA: TGTGCCAGCAGCTACCGACAGGGTGGATTTGGAGTGTCAGGCTACACCTTC.

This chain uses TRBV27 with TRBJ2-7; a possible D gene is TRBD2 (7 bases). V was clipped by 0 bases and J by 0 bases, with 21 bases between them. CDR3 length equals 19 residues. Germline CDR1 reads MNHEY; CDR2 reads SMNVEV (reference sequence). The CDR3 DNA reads TGTGCCAGCAGTTTATCTAACCGGGGCAGAGGGGGGGACTCCTACGAGCAGTACTTC. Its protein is CASSLSNRGRGGDSYEQYF.

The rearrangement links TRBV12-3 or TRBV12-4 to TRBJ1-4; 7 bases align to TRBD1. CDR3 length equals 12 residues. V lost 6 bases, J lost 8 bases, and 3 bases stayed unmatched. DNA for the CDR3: TGTGCCAGCAGCCTCAGGGGGGAAAAACTGTTTTTT. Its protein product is CASSLRGEKLFF.

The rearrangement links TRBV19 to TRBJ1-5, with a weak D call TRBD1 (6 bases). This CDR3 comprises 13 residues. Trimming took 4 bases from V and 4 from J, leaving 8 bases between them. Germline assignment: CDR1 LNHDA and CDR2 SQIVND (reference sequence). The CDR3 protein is CASSSTGNQPQHF. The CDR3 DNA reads TGTGCCAGTAGTAGTACAGGGAATCAGCCCCAGCATTTT.

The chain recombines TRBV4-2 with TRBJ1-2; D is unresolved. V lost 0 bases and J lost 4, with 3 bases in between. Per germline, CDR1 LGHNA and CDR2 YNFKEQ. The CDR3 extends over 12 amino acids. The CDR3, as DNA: TGTGCCAGCAGCCAAGACTCCTATGGCTACACCTTC. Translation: CASSQDSYGYTF.

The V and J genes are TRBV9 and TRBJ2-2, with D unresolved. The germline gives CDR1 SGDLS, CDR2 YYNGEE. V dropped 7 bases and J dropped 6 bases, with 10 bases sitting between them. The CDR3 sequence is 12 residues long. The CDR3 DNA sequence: TGTGCCAGCGCTACCTACGCCGGGGAGCTGTTTTTT. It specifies CASATYAGELFF.

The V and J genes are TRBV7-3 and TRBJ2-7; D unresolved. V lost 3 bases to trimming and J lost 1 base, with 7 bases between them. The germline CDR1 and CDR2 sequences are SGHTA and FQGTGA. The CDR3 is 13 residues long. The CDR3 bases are TGTGCCAGCAGCTTGCCGGGTTCCTACGAGCAGTACTTC. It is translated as CASSLPGSYEQYF.

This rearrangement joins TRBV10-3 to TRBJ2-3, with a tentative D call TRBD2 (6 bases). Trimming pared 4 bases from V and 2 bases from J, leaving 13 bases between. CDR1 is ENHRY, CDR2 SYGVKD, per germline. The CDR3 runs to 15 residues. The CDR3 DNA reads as TGTGCCATCAGTGTCGGAGGGGCGGTCACAGATACGCAGTATTTT. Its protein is CAISVGGAVTDTQYF.

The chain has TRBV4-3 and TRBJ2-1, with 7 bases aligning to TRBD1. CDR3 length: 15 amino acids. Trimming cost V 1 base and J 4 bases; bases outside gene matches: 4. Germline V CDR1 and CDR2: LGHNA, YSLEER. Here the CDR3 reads CASSQAGQSYNEQFF. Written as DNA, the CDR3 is TGCGCCAGCAGCCAAGCGGGACAGAGTTACAATGAGCAGTTCTTC.

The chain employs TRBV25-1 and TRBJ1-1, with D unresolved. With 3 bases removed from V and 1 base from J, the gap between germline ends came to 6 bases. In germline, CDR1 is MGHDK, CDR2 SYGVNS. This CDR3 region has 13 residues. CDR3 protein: CASSESRNTEAFF. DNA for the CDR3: TGTGCCAGCAGTGAGTCCAGGAACACTGAAGCTTTCTTT.

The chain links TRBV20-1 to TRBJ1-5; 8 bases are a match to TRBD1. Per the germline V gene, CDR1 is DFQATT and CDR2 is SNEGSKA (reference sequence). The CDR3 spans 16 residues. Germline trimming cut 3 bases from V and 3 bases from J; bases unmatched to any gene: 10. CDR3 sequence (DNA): TGCAGTGCTAGTATTTTCGGGACAGGCAACAATCAGCCCCAGCATTTT. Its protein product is CSASIFGTGNNQPQHF.

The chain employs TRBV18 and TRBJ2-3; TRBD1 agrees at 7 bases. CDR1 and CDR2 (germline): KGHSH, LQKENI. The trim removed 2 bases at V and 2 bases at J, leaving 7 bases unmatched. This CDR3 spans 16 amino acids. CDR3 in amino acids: CASSPMQDRSTDTQYF. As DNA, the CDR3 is TGTGCCAGCTCACCAATGCAGGACAGGTCCACAGATACGCAGTATTTT.

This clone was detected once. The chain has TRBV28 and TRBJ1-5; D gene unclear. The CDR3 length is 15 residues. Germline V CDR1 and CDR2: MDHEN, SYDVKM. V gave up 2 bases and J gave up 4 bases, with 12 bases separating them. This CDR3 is CASSLEGRRNQPQHF. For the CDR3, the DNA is TGTGCCAGCAGTTTAGAGGGTAGGAGGAATCAGCCCCAGCATTTT.

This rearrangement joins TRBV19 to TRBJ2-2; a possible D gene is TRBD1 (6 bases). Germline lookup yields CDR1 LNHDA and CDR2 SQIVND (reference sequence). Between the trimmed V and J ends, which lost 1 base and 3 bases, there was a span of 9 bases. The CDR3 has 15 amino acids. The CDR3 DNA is TGTGCCAGTAGTATAGGGGGGCTCTACACCGGGGAGCTGTTTTTT. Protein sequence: CASSIGGLYTGELFF.

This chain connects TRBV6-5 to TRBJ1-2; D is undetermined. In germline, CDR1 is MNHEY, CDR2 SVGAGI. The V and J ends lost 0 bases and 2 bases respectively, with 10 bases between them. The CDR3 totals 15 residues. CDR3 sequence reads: CASSYSRQPNYGYTF. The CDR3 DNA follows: TGTGCCAGCAGTTACTCGAGGCAACCCAACTATGGCTACACCTTC.

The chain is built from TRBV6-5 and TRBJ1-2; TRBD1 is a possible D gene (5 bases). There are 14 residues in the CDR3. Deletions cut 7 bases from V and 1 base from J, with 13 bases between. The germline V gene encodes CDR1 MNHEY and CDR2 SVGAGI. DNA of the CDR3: TGTGCCAGCAAGCTGGCAGGGTATAACTATGGCTACACCTTC. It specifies CASKLAGYNYGYTF.

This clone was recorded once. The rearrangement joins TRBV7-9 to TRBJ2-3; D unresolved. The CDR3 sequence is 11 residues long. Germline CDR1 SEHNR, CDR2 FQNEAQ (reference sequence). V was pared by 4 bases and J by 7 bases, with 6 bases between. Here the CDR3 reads CASSSPNTQYF. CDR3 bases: TGTGCCAGCAGCTCCCCTAATACGCAGTATTTT.

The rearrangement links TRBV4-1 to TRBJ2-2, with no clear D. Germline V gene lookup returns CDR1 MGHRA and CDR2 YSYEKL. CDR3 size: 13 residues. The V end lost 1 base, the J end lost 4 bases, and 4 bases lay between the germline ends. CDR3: CASSQVLTGELFF. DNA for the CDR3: TGCGCCAGCAGCCAAGTTCTCACCGGGGAGCTGTTTTTT.

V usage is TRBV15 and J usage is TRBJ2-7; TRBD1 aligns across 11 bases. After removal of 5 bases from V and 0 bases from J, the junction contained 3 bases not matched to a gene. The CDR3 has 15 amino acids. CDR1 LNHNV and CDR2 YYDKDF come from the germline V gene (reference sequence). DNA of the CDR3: TGTGCCACCAGCTGGGACAGGGGGGCCTCCTACGAGCAGTACTTC. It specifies CATSWDRGASYEQYF.

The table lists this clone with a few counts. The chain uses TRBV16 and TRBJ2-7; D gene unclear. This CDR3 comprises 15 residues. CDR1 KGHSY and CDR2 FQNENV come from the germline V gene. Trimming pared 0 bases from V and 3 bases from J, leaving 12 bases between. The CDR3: CASSQSDAQYYEQYF. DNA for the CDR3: TGTGCCAGCAGCCAATCTGACGCACAGTACTACGAGCAGTACTTC.

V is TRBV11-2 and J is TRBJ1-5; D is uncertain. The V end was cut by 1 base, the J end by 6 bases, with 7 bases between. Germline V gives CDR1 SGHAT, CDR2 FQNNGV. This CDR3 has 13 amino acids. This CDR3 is CASSLGWAQPQHF. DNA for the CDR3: TGTGCCAGCAGCTTAGGTTGGGCTCAGCCCCAGCATTTT.

CDR3: CASSQVGGGFGGYTF. DNA of the CDR3: TGCGCCAGCAGCCAAGTAGGGGGCGGGTTTGGTGGCTACACCTTC. The chain is built from TRBV4-3 and TRBJ1-2; 7 nucleotides align to TRBD1. This CDR3 is built from 15 residues. After removal of 1 base from V and 7 bases from J, the junction contained 9 bases not matched to a gene. In germline, CDR1 is LGHNA, CDR2 YSLEER.

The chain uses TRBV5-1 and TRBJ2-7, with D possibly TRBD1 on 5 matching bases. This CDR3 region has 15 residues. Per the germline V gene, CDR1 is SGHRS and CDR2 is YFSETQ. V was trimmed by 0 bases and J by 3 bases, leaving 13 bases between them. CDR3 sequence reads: CASSLGAGSIYEQYF. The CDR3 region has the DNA TGCGCCAGCAGCTTGGGGGCAGGGTCTATCTACGAGCAGTACTTC.

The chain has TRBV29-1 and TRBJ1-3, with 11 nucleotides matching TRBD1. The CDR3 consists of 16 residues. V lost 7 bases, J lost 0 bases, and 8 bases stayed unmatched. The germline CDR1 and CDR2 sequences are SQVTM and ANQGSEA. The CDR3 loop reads CSGGSGTGGSGNTIYF. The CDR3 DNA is TGCAGCGGGGGATCCGGGACAGGGGGCTCTGGAAACACCATATATTTT. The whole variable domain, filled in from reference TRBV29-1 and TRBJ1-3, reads SAVISQKPSRDICQRGTSLTIQCQVDSQVTMMFWYRQQPGQSLTLIATANQGSEATYESGFVIDKFPISRPNLTFSTLTVSNMSPEDSSIYLCSGGSGTGGSGNTIYFGEGSWLTVV.

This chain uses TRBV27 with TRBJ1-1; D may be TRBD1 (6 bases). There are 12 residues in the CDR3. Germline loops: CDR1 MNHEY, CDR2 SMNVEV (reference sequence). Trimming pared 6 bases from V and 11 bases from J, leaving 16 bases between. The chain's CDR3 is CASSPLQGWAFF. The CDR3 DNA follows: TGTGCCAGCAGCCCTTTGCAGGGGTGGGCTTTCTTT.

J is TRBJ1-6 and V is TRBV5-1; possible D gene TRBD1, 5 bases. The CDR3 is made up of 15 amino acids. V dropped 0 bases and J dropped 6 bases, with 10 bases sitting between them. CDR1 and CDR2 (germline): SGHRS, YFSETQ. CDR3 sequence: CASSLGADSNSPLHF. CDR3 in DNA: TGCGCCAGCAGCTTGGGGGCCGACAGTAATTCACCCCTCCACTTT.